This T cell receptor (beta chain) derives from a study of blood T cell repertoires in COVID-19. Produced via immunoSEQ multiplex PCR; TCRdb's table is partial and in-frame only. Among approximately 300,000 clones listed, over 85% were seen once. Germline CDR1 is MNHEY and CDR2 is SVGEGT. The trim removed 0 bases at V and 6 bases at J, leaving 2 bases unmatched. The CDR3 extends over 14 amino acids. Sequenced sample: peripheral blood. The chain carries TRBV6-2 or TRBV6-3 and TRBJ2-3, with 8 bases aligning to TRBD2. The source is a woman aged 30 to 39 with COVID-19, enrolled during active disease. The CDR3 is CASSYSTSVDTQYF. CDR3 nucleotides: TGTGCCAGCAGTTACTCGACTAGCGTGGATACGCAGTATTTT.